This T cell receptor (beta chain) comes out of a study of T cells in Graves' hyperthyroidism and ophthalmopathy. The sample holds many counts of this clonotype. CDR3 size: 16 residues. The V end was cut by 6 bases, the J end by 0 bases, with 15 bases between. Germline values: CDR1 MDHEN, CDR2 SYDVKM. Amplification of TCR beta CDR3 regions used RNA as the template. With the HTBI primer set, the TCR CDR3 went through a first round of RT-PCR. TCRdb called the multiplex PCR reads again in MiXCR, with one record for every CDR3 protein. Here the sample spans under 600,000 distinct CDR3 sequences, approximately 15% being singletons. Patients affected by ophthalmopathy presented a Clinical Activity Score of at least 3, a NOSPECS grade of at least 4, and disease duration below 3 months. Exclusion followed for patients with uncontrolled infection, other autoimmune disease, pregnancy or lactation. Clinicians diagnosed patients from clinical symptoms, serum thyroxine and TRAb, thyroid ultrasound and orbital computed tomography. Using around 10 ml of fresh peripheral blood, PBMCs were prepared.

The material sequenced was blood. The V and J genes are TRBV28 and TRBJ2-4; perhaps TRBD1 as D (6 bases). This TCR derives from a woman aged 40 to 50 with Graves' ophthalmopathy. This chain's CDR3 is CASSPGASLAKNIQYF. DNA of the CDR3: TGTGCCAGCAGCCCAGGGGCATCTCTAGCCAAAAACATTCAGTACTTC.